This T cell receptor beta chain is drawn from a study of blood T cell repertoires in COVID-19 (dated by TCRdb to between 2020 and 2021). As for the study more broadly: Samples covering the acute and convalescent phases of COVID-19 were provided by collaborators in the United States, Italy and Spain. The repertoires were made available in a free public database intended to serve as a resource for research on the immune response to SARS-CoV-2. The samples were drawn from two sources: the first 160 participants of the ongoing ImmuneRACE study, and 1,254 subjects contributed by 6 global collaborators. Where available, HLA class I and class II types were obtained from metadata supplied by the sample provider rather than from assay-based typing. A de-identified subject ID, COVID-19 status, age in years and sex were almost always included in the sample metadata. The dataset comprised deeply sampled blood TCRbeta repertoires from subjects exposed to, actively infected with, or recovered from COVID-19. The material from the prospective study consisted of cDNA or gDNA derived from T cells, B-cell-depleted T cells, or PBMCs.

TCRbeta CDR3 regions were amplified from genomic DNA by means of the immunoSEQ Assay, a bias-controlled multiplex PCR. In the authors' own workflow: Nucleated cell counts per sample were estimated from amplification of reference gene primers within the assay. To quantify the absolute abundance of each unique TCRbeta CDR3 rearrangement, sequence reads were collapsed and filtered. Productive Simpson clonality was computed per sample as the square root of Simpson's diversity index over productive rearrangements. TCRdb stores this immuneACCESS table with in-frame sequences only. Part of the clones is absent; in the studies checked, under half of the shortfall reflects unresolved V genes, and no reason is known for the rest. That table supplies the V and J calls and clone size; D and trimming were determined from the DNA. Within this sample are 100,000 to 150,000 clones, with around nine tenths of them counted one time only. Of the sample, roughly 4% is held by the ten largest clones.

One collaborating source in Seattle enrolled patients while the patients were actively infected and followed the patients over time throughout the course of disease. Each collaborating institution followed its own protocols to collect whole blood in K2EDTA tubes. Collaborator samples were shipped for TCRbeta analysis as frozen whole blood, isolated PBMCs, or DNA extracted from either sample type. The investigation overall reported the following: How much clinical and demographic metadata was included differed by source and by participant, and the metadata was provided uncurated.

This clone was counted a few times. What this receptor recognizes is not known. Base quality data are lacking; no much larger clone is found one base away. Its CDR3 holds 12 amino acids, cysteine through phenylalanine. The only DNA kept is the CDR3, 36 bases in frame from the first base. Between the V and J ends, shortened by 3 bases and 8 bases respectively, the junction contains 10 bases. CDR1 MRHNA and CDR2 SNTAGT are derived from the germline V gene. Sequencing input: peripheral blood. The receptor comes from a man aged 55 to 70 with COVID-19, enrolled during active disease. The chain is made from TRBV6-4 and TRBJ1-2, with no confident D gene call. The nucleotide sequence reads TGTGCCAGCAGTGATCCCCTAGAAGGCTACACCTTC. This codes for CASSDPLEGYTF.